This entry is about one TCR beta chain. The antigen is unknown. A junction boundary mismatches the germline segment, possibly from a read error. The data were obtained in a study of blood T cells in healthy people across ages. Germline V gives CDR1 SGDLS, CDR2 YYNGEE. The CDR3 has 14 amino acids. The study, taken as a whole, reports: Considered underestimates were the diversity estimates obtained from one million T cells. The percentage of naive T cells correlated strongly with TCR beta diversity.

The use of a sample-barcoded 5' primer and a J-beta primer mix characterized a second PCR of 7 to 11 cycles. The template-switch adaptor, which had 12 random nucleotides, put a tag on each cDNA molecule. TCRdb re-derived calls from the 5' RACE reads in MiXCR, one entry per CDR3 protein. Of around 800,000 distinct CDR3 sequences listed, about 62% are singletons. Each sample provided at least 6 micrograms of extracted total RNA. Material: blood. The receptor's source is a man aged 25-40 years in good health. The chain recombines TRBV9 with TRBJ2-7; 8 bases match TRBD1. CDR3 in DNA: TGTGCCAACAGCGCCGGACAGGGTGGATACGAGCAGTACTTC. Translation gives CANSAGQGGYEQYF. Using reference TRBV9 and TRBJ2-7 for the parts outside the CDR3, the full variable domain is DSGVTQTPKHLITATGQRVTLRCSPRSGDLSVYWYQQSLDQGLQFLIQYYNGEERAKGNILERFSAQQFPDLHSELNLSSLELGDSALYFCANSAGQGGYEQYFGPGTRLTVT.